This is a list of T cell receptor beta chains from one sample in a study of T-cell reconstitution after alpha-beta-depleted transplantation in children. TCRdb re-derived calls from the PCR reads in MiXCR, one entry per CDR3 protein. The repertoire holds around 300,000 distinct CDR3 sequences, with over 7.5% as singletons. Sequenced material: peripheral blood, taken 360 days after TCRalphabeta/CD19-depleted stem cell transplant. Source of these receptors: a female patient younger than 10 who had a stem cell transplant for Fanconi anemia, so the T cells may come from the graft donor. Each CDR3 is given with its conserved first and last residue. Fields, in order: clone size, V gene, J gene, D gene, CDR3 DNA, CDR3 protein. D genes are given only for firm matches. Not all rows give a size; the values are once, few, many and, for expanded clones, a class.

size: many; V: TRBV4-2; J: TRBJ2-5; D: NA; DNA: TGTGCCAGCAGCCAAGTTTCAGAGACCCAGTACTTC; CDR3: CASSQVSETQYF
size: many; V: TRBV4-3; J: TRBJ1-6; D: NA; DNA: TGCGCCAGCAGCCAAGGGGGAGGGGATTCACCCCTCCACTTT; CDR3: CASSQGGGDSPLHF
size: few; V: TRBV7-9; J: TRBJ2-2; D: TRBD2; DNA: TGTGCCAGCAGCTCAGTCGGGGGGGCGAACACCGGGGAGCTGTTTTTT; CDR3: CASSSVGGANTGELFF
size: many; V: TRBV5-1; J: TRBJ2-4; D: TRBD1; DNA: TGCGCCAGCAGCCCGGGACAGCTCCTAGCCAAAAACATTCAGTACTTC; CDR3: CASSPGQLLAKNIQYF
size: NA; V: TRBV14; J: TRBJ2-3; D: NA; DNA: TGTGCCAGCAGCCAGGACTTGAGCCACACAGATACGCAGTATTTT; CDR3: CASSQDLSHTDTQYF
size: many; V: TRBV28; J: TRBJ1-2; D: TRBD1; DNA: TGTGCCAGCAGTCCCGGACAGGGGGCAGGAGGCTACACCTTC; CDR3: CASSPGQGAGGYTF
size: many; V: TRBV29-1; J: TRBJ2-7; D: TRBD1; DNA: TGCAGCGTTGGACAGGGTGGCTACGAGCAGTACTTC; CDR3: CSVGQGGYEQYF
size: few; V: TRBV27; J: TRBJ2-7; D: NA; DNA: TGTGCCAGCACCGGAGGGCCCTGGCCCTACGAGCAGTACTTC; CDR3: CASTGGPWPYEQYF
size: many; V: TRBV12-3/TRBV12-4; J: TRBJ2-7; D: NA; DNA: TGTGCCAGCAGTTTAGACGAGGGTTATGTATACGAGCAGTACTTC; CDR3: CASSLDEGYVYEQYF
size: many; V: TRBV12-3/TRBV12-4; J: TRBJ1-6; D: NA; DNA: TGTGCCAGCAGTTTACCCCCAAATTCACCCCTCCACTTT; CDR3: CASSLPPNSPLHF
size: few; V: TRBV29-1; J: TRBJ1-4; D: NA; DNA: TGCAGCTTTCCCGACCGGCCAACTAATGAAAAACTGTTTTTT; CDR3: CSFPDRPTNEKLFF
size: NA; V: TRBV5-3; J: TRBJ2-3; D: NA; DNA: TGTGCCCATAGCTATCCGTTGGGAGGTTACCACCCCACAGATACGCAGTATTTT; CDR3: CAHSYPLGGYHPTDTQYF
size: few; V: TRBV4-3; J: TRBJ1-2; D: NA; DNA: TGCGCCAGCAGCCAAGATCGGGCATTTAACTATGGCTACACCTTC; CDR3: CASSQDRAFNYGYTF
size: NA; V: TRBV7-2; J: TRBJ2-2; D: TRBD2; DNA: TGTGCCAGCAGGGGATATGGGGGACTACCGGAGGAGGAGCTGTTTTTT; CDR3: CASRGYGGLPEEELFF
size: NA; V: TRBV15; J: TRBJ1-2; D: NA; DNA: TGTGCCACCTCCGGGGGGGGCGTAGGTCCGGGGGTCTATGGCTACACCTTC; CDR3: CATSGGGVGPGVYGYTF
size: NA; V: TRBV6-1; J: TRBJ1-5; D: NA; DNA: TGTGCCAGCACTGACAGGAGCAATCAGCCCCAGCATTTT; CDR3: CASTDRSNQPQHF
size: many; V: TRBV6-5; J: TRBJ2-2; D: NA; DNA: TGTGCCAGCAGTTACAGGGCCTTAACACCGAACACCGGGGAGCTGTTTTTT; CDR3: CASSYRALTPNTGELFF
size: many; V: TRBV29-1; J: TRBJ2-1; D: NA; DNA: TGCAGCGTTGACGCCCCCGCGGGGCAGTTCTTC; CDR3: CSVDAPAGQFF
size: few; V: TRBV28; J: TRBJ2-4; D: TRBD2; DNA: TGTGCCAGCAGGACCCCGGGACTAGCGGGAGGGCCCCACATTCAGTACTTC; CDR3: CASRTPGLAGGPHIQYF
size: few; V: TRBV7-2; J: TRBJ1-4; D: NA; DNA: TGTGCCAGCAGCCCATTGACAGCTGGGCAGGAAAAACTGTTTTTT; CDR3: CASSPLTAGQEKLFF
size: NA; V: TRBV7-8; J: TRBJ1-4; D: TRBD1; DNA: TGTGCCAGCAGCTTATTTCCGGGACAGGGAGTAGGGGAAAAACTGTTTTTT; CDR3: CASSLFPGQGVGEKLFF
size: once; V: TRBV2; J: TRBJ1-2; D: TRBD1; DNA: TGTGCCAGCAGTTACAGGGGGCGGAATGGCTACACCTTC; CDR3: CASSYRGRNGYTF
size: many; V: TRBV4-2; J: TRBJ1-1; D: NA; DNA: TGTGCCAGCAGCCAAGATGAAGGGATGAACACTGAAGCTTTCTTT; CDR3: CASSQDEGMNTEAFF
size: NA; V: TRBV5-1; J: TRBJ1-2; D: NA; DNA: TGCGCCAACAGCTTTGCAGGGGATGGCTACACCTTC; CDR3: CANSFAGDGYTF
size: many; V: TRBV5-1; J: TRBJ2-2; D: TRBD2; DNA: TGCGCCAGCAGCCCGAGCGGGGGGAACACCGGGGAGCTGTTTTTT; CDR3: CASSPSGGNTGELFF
size: many; V: TRBV6-1; J: TRBJ2-1; D: TRBD2; DNA: TGTGCCAGCAGTCGACTAGCGGGGGCTACCGAGCAGTTCTTC; CDR3: CASSRLAGATEQFF
size: NA; V: TRBV24-1; J: TRBJ2-5; D: TRBD1; DNA: TGTGCCACCAGTGGACAGGGGTCCGGGTGGACCCAGTACTTC; CDR3: CATSGQGSGWTQYF
size: NA; V: TRBV20-1; J: TRBJ2-1; D: NA; DNA: TGCAGTCGGGGGAGATTTCACTCCTACAATGAGCAGTTCTTC; CDR3: CSRGRFHSYNEQFF
size: many; V: TRBV9; J: TRBJ2-7; D: TRBD2; DNA: TGTGCCAGCAGCGTAGGGACTAGCGGCGAGCAGTACTTC; CDR3: CASSVGTSGEQYF
size: many; V: TRBV12-3/TRBV12-4; J: TRBJ2-3; D: TRBD2; DNA: TGTGCCAGCAGAGGGATAGCGGGGGCATTAACGGATACGCAGTATTTT; CDR3: CASRGIAGALTDTQYF
size: NA; V: TRBV11-2; J: TRBJ2-7; D: NA; DNA: TGTGCCAGCAGCTTAGAGTTCTCAGTGGGTTACGAGCAGTACTTC; CDR3: CASSLEFSVGYEQYF
size: NA; V: TRBV30; J: TRBJ1-5; D: NA; DNA: TGTGCCTGGAGCGCTACCGGGACGGGAAACGCTAATCAGCCCCAGCATTTT; CDR3: CAWSATGTGNANQPQHF
size: many; V: TRBV20-1; J: TRBJ1-5; D: NA; DNA: TGCAGTGCAACCAGGACCAATAGCAATCAGCCCCAGCATTTT; CDR3: CSATRTNSNQPQHF
size: NA; V: TRBV2; J: TRBJ2-2; D: NA; DNA: TGTGCCAGCAGGGGACGGACAAACACCGGGGAGCTGTTTTTT; CDR3: CASRGRTNTGELFF
size: many; V: TRBV12-3/TRBV12-4; J: TRBJ2-3; D: NA; DNA: TGTGCCAGCAGTTTAGGGGGTTGGGGCACAGATACGCAGTATTTT; CDR3: CASSLGGWGTDTQYF
size: few; V: TRBV4-3; J: TRBJ2-7; D: NA; DNA: TGCGCCAGCAGCCAAGAGAGAGCCGCTTTCTACGAGCAGTACTTC; CDR3: CASSQERAAFYEQYF
size: NA; V: TRBV7-2; J: TRBJ1-6; D: NA; DNA: TGTGCCAGCAGCTTCTCGCTATCACCCCTCCACTTT; CDR3: CASSFSLSPLHF
size: many; V: TRBV10-2; J: TRBJ2-3; D: TRBD2; DNA: TGCGCCAGCAGTGAGTCGACTAGCGGGGGCACAGATACGCAGTATTTT; CDR3: CASSESTSGGTDTQYF
size: many; V: TRBV6-2/TRBV6-3; J: TRBJ2-2; D: TRBD1; DNA: TGTGCCAGCAACACCAGGGACAGGGGGCGCCTTGACACCGGGGAGCTGTTTTTT; CDR3: CASNTRDRGRLDTGELFF
size: NA; V: TRBV20-1; J: TRBJ1-3; D: NA; DNA: TGCAGTGCTAGAGATCCGGGTGGGGCTGGAAACACCATATATTTT; CDR3: CSARDPGGAGNTIYF
size: few; V: TRBV7-9; J: TRBJ2-7; D: NA; DNA: TGTGCCAGCAGCTTATTCTCGGACGAGCAGTACTTC; CDR3: CASSLFSDEQYF
size: NA; V: TRBV19; J: TRBJ1-1; D: NA; DNA: TGTGCCAGTCGTGCCTTAAAGGGCCGTTTCACTGAAGCTTTCTTT; CDR3: CASRALKGRFTEAFF
size: many; V: TRBV25-1; J: TRBJ1-2; D: NA; DNA: TGTGCCAGCAGTAAATCCGACAGATTTAACTATGGCTACACCTTC; CDR3: CASSKSDRFNYGYTF
size: few; V: TRBV20-1; J: TRBJ2-1; D: NA; DNA: TGCAGTGCTCCCCGATCCAGCTCCTACAATGAGCAGTTCTTC; CDR3: CSAPRSSSYNEQFF
size: many; V: TRBV4-1; J: TRBJ2-7; D: NA; DNA: TGCGCCAGCAGCCACGCAGGCCTCTCCTACGAGCAGTACTTC; CDR3: CASSHAGLSYEQYF